Reported below is one T cell receptor (beta chain). Its antigen specificity is not known. The sample holds no much larger clone one base away, and base qualities are not on file. The sample was run on an Illumina NovaSeq 6000. TCRalpha and TCRbeta cDNA libraries were built by 5'RACE with constant-segment primers, adding sample barcodes and unique molecular identifiers. RNA was extracted from every sample with Trizol reagent. Amplification of the libraries took two PCR steps, and the second step added a second sample barcode plus Illumina TruSeq adapters. Sequencing of the libraries was done on an Illumina NovaSeq, producing 2 x 150 bp paired-end reads. Turning to the authors' computational methods: The reads were demultiplexed and collapsed into UMI-guided consensus sequences using migec v1.2.7. Using mixcr v2.1.11, UMI consensuses were aligned to TRA and TRB V and J templates and then assembled into clonotypes. A clonotype was counted as expanded or contracted only if both edgeR and NoisET called the change significant, with noise models trained on biological replicates. For edgeR calls, a false discovery rate-adjusted p below 0.01 and a log2 fold-change threshold of 1 were applied. As an exploratory analysis of dynamics, max-normalized trajectories of the 1000 most abundant clonotypes were examined by PCA with hierarchical clustering. Separately sequenced CD4+ and CD8+ repertoires were used to assign a CD4 or CD8 phenotype to each responding clone. The public reads were run again by TCRdb, first through fastp at Q25 and then through MiXCR, and only productive beta chains were kept. A single entry per CDR3 protein holds the most common genes and DNA from its merged rows. The V and J calls, along with clone size, are taken from TCRdb and not from the paper's own processing. The sample table lists around 200,000 distinct CDR3 sequences, less than 20% of them with a count of one. Roughly 3.9% of the sample is held by the ten biggest clonotypes.

Ficoll-Paque density gradient centrifugation was used to isolate PBMCs. V lost 4 bases and J lost 5 bases; the stretch between them is 12 bases long. CDR1 and CDR2 were assigned from the germline V gene as SGHDT and YYEEEE. Including cysteine and phenylalanine, the CDR3 has 13 amino acids. Only CDR3 DNA is held: 39 bases, read in frame from base 1. The data were taken from a study of T-cell memory formation after mild COVID-19 (dated by TCRdb to the early 2020s). Regarding the research as a whole: TCR sequence clusters from the two donors were found to be largely donor specific. Two young, previously healthy adult volunteers made up the cohort, one male and one female. T-cell clones expanding and contracting after mild COVID-19 in two donors were tracked by longitudinal TCRalpha and TCRbeta repertoire sequencing. Points the paper makes about the study in general: Some responding clones were found in pre-infection memory, which suggests that pre-existing cross-reactive memory T cells took part in the SARS-CoV-2 response. Contracting CD4+ clones turned up mainly in the CM and EM memory subsets, whereas EMRA was where CD8+ clones were enriched. From day 15 to 85, contracting clones showed balanced CD4/CD8 phenotypes, whereas a second wave of clones that expanded from day 15 to 37 leaned towards CD4+. The second-wave clones that peaked on day 37 were not confirmed to be SARS-CoV-2 specific. The study included only a couple of mild cases, and larger cohorts that include severe cases with pre-infection samples were judged to be necessary.

The chain employs TRBV5-6 and TRBJ1-1, with TRBD1 tentatively as D gene (5 bases match). Sequencing was carried out using PBMCs or a T cell subset sorted from them (not recorded which). This receptor was obtained from a man aged 18 to 29 who had mild COVID-19 (a few samples of this study predate the infection). The sample titles of this study are shuffled in the database, so cell type and time point are left out; the donor was told from shared clones. The DNA sequence is TGTGCCAGCAGCCCCCTGCAGGGAACTGAAGCTTTCTTT. Its protein reads: CASSPLQGTEAFF.